The rows below give T cell receptor beta chains drawn from one sample of a study of identical twins. TCRdb fed the 5' RACE reads into MiXCR, producing one record per CDR3 protein. The sample contains just over 450,000 distinct CDR3 sequences, 14% of which appear only once. The sample also formed part of further work on yellow fever vaccine responses in identical twins.

The sample taken for sequencing was CD4+ T cells sorted from blood. These receptors all stem from a woman under 30 in good health. CDR3s include the opening cysteine and the closing phenylalanine or tryptophan. A D gene is named only where the DNA matches it firmly. Size is omitted from some rows. Given values are once, few, many or a class for expanded clones.

V,size,D,J,CDR3,DNA
TRBV7-2,NA,TRBD2,TRBJ2-1,CASSLQWGLAGEQFF,TGTGCCAGCAGCTTACAATGGGGACTAGCGGGAGAGCAGTTCTTC
TRBV18,many,NA,TRBJ2-1,CASSLRGTPNYNEQFF,TGTGCCAGCTCCCTCCGTGGGACACCCAACTACAATGAGCAGTTCTTC
TRBV9,few,TRBD2,TRBJ2-5,CASSGGGPSLETQYF,TGTGCCAGCAGCGGGGGAGGGCCTAGCCTGGAGACCCAGTACTTC
TRBV9,NA,NA,TRBJ2-3,CASSSEAARSTDTQYF,TGTGCCAGCAGCTCAGAAGCGGCCCGCAGCACAGATACGCAGTATTTT
TRBV5-1,few,NA,TRBJ2-7,CASETALSSYEQYF,TGCGCCAGCGAGACAGCCCTCAGCTCCTACGAGCAGTACTTC
TRBV10-3,few,TRBD2,TRBJ2-3,CAIRETSGGNTDTQYF,TGTGCCATCAGGGAGACTAGCGGGGGGAACACAGATACGCAGTATTTT
TRBV10-3,NA,TRBD2,TRBJ2-1,CAISESGGPEQFF,TGTGCCATCAGTGAGTCGGGAGGGCCCGAGCAGTTCTTC
TRBV7-2,NA,TRBD1,TRBJ2-1,CASSANRGREQFF,TGTGCCAGCAGCGCAAACAGGGGGCGGGAGCAGTTCTTC
TRBV20-1,many,NA,TRBJ1-5,CSAEGVGNQPQHF,TGCAGTGCTGAGGGGGTGGGGAATCAGCCCCAGCATTTT
TRBV2,few,NA,TRBJ1-5,CASSRTVLGNQPQHF,TGTGCCAGCAGTAGGACGGTTCTCGGCAATCAGCCCCAGCATTTT
TRBV10-3,NA,NA,TRBJ1-1,CAISVRVEDTEAFF,TGTGCCATCAGTGTCCGGGTGGAGGACACTGAAGCTTTCTTT
TRBV13,NA,NA,TRBJ2-3,CASSLEGLTRTDTQYF,TGTGCCAGCAGCTTAGAAGGTCTAACTCGCACAGATACGCAGTATTTT
TRBV12-3/TRBV12-4,many,NA,TRBJ2-5,CASSPPGETQYF,TGTGCCAGCAGTCCACCGGGAGAGACCCAGTACTTC
TRBV7-3,few,NA,TRBJ1-1,CASSIRGPSEAFF,TGTGCCAGCAGCATCCGGGGCCCCTCTGAAGCTTTCTTT
TRBV20-1,NA,TRBD2,TRBJ2-4,CSASRTSGSDLAKNIQYF,TGCAGTGCTAGTCGAACTAGCGGGAGTGATCTAGCCAAAAACATTCAGTACTTC
TRBV11-2,NA,NA,TRBJ2-5,CASSSLRVGVQETQYF,TGTGCCAGCAGCTCGCTAAGGGTGGGTGTTCAGGAGACCCAGTACTTC